The source of this T cell receptor (beta chain) is a study of blood T cell repertoires in COVID-19 (dated by TCRdb to 2018 to 2021). In terms of the full investigation: Samples from collaborators originated in the United States, Italy and Spain and spanned both the acute and convalescent phases of COVID-19. The sample metadata nearly always contained a de-identified subject ID, COVID-19 status, age in years and sex. The dataset comprised deeply sampled blood TCRbeta repertoires from subjects exposed to, actively infected with, or recovered from COVID-19. The samples were drawn from the first 160 participants of the ongoing ImmuneRACE study and from some 1,300 subjects provided by 6 global collaborators. The prospective study material was composed of cDNA or gDNA derived from T cells, B-cell-depleted T cells, or PBMCs. Where available, HLA class I and class II types were taken from metadata supplied by the sample provider and were not determined by assay-based typing. The repertoires were released in a freely available public database intended as a resource for research on the immune response to SARS-CoV-2. General study outcomes and caveats: The quantity of clinical and demographic metadata differed by source and by participant and was supplied without curation.

At one collaborating source in Seattle, patients were enrolled during active infection and were followed longitudinally through the course of disease. Collaborating institutions collected whole blood in K2EDTA tubes following their own protocols. Collaborator samples were shipped for TCRbeta analysis as frozen whole blood, isolated PBMCs, or DNA extracted from either sample type. TCRbeta CDR3 regions were amplified from genomic DNA by means of the immunoSEQ Assay, a bias-controlled multiplex PCR. The paper's data handling went like this. The number of nucleated cells in each sample was estimated from the amplification of reference gene primers within the assay. Sequence reads were collapsed and filtered to measure the absolute abundance of every unique TCRbeta CDR3 rearrangement. For each sample, productive Simpson clonality was calculated as the square root of Simpson's diversity index across productive rearrangements. Not all clones reach the TCRdb copy of this immuneACCESS table, which keeps in-frame sequences only. Checked studies attribute under half of the gap to unresolved V genes and leave the rest unexplained. D and trimming come from the DNA, and the V and J calls and clone size come from that table. This sample gives approximately 250,000 clones in total; approximately 86% of them show up just once. Roughly 4.9% of the sample is taken by the ten largest.

This clone was seen a handful of times. Its target antigen remains unknown. Per-base quality was not reported, and no clone a single base away is much larger than it. Reading the germline V gene (reference sequence) gives CDR1 SGHKS and CDR2 YYEKEE. Relative to germline, V is missing 4 bases and J is missing 0 bases, with 9 bases of the junction outside any gene match. The CDR3, cysteine through phenylalanine, is 16 amino acids long. CDR3 DNA only is kept here, 48 bases in frame from base 1. Source material: peripheral blood. The sequence joins TRBV5-5 to TRBJ2-5, with TRBD1 matching 7 junction bases. This TCR was sampled from a woman aged 55-69 years with COVID-19, enrolled during active disease. The nucleotides are TGTGCCAGCAGCAAGGCGGACAGGAGGTACCAAGAGACCCAGTACTTC. Its protein reads: CASSKADRRYQETQYF.